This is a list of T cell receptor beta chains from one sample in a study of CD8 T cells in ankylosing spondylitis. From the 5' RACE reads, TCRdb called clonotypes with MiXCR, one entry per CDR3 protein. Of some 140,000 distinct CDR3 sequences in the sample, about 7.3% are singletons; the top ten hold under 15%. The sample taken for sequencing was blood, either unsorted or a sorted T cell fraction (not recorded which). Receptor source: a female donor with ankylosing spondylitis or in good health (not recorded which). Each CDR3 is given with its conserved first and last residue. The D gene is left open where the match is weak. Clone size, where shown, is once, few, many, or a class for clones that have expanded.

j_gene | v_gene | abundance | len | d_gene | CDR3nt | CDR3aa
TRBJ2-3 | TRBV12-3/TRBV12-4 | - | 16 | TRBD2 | TGTGCCAGCAGCCCGGGACTAGCGGGGAGGTCAGATACGCAGTATTTT | CASSPGLAGRSDTQYF
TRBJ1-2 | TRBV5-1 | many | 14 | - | TGCGCCAGCAGCTTGACCAGGGTCGGCTATGGCTACACCTTC | CASSLTRVGYGYTF
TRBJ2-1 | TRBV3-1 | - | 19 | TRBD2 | TGTGCCACCACCAAGCAGCCCCCTTGGGCGGGGGGGCCTCGCAATGAGCAGTTCTTC | CATTKQPPWAGGPRNEQFF
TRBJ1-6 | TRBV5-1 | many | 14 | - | TGCGCCAGCCGAGAGGGGGGAAAGAATTCACCCCTCCACTTT | CASREGGKNSPLHF
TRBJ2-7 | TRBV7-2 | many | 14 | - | TGTGCCAGCAGCTTATTACAGGGCTCCGGCGAGCAGTACTTC | CASSLLQGSGEQYF
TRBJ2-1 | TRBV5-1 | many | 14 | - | TGCGCCAGCAGCTTACAGGGTACCTACAATGAGCAGTTCTTC | CASSLQGTYNEQFF
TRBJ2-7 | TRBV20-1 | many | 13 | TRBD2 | TGCAGTGCCCCTGCGGGGGGGCTTAGCGAGCAGTACTTC | CSAPAGGLSEQYF
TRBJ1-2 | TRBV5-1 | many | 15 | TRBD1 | TGCGCCAGCAGCTCGACAGGGGGCAGCGACTATGGCTACACCTTC | CASSSTGGSDYGYTF
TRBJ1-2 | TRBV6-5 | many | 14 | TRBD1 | TGTGCCAGCAGCTTACAACAGGGGGGCTATGGCTACACCTTC | CASSLQQGGYGYTF
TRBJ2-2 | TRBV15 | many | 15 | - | TGTGCCACCAGCACCAGGGGCGTAAACACCGGGGAGCTGTTTTTT | CATSTRGVNTGELFF
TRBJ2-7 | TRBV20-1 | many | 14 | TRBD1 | TGCAGTGCACCTGGGACAGGGGGCTCCTACGAGCAGTACTTC | CSAPGTGGSYEQYF
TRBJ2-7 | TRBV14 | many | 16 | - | TGTGCCAGCAGCCAAGGGGTCCAGGGGATTTACCGCGAGCAGTACTTC | CASSQGVQGIYREQYF
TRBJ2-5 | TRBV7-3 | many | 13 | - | TGTGCCAGCAGCTTTGGGGAAGGGGAGACCCAGTACTTC | CASSFGEGETQYF
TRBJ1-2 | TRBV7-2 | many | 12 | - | TGTGCCAGCGCAGAGACCAGCTATGGCTACACCTTC | CASAETSYGYTF
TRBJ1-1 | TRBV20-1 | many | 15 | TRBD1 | TGCAGTGCTAGTGCCACACAGGGGATGATGACTGAAGCTTTCTTT | CSASATQGMMTEAFF
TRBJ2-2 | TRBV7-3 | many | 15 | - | TGTGCCAGCAGCCAGGTGGTAGACGGCACCGGGGAGCTGTTTTTT | CASSQVVDGTGELFF
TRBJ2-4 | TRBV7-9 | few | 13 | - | TGTGCCAGCAGCTTAGGAGGGAGCGACATTCAGTACTTC | CASSLGGSDIQYF
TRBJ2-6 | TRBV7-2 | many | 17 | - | TGTGCCAGCAGCTTAGTGGGGGTACGATCTGGGGCCAACGTCCTGACTTTC | CASSLVGVRSGANVLTF
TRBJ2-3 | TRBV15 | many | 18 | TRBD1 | TGTGGTAATAGGGACAGGGAGGCCTCAGAACCTTACACAGATACGCAGTATTTT | CGNRDREASEPYTDTQYF
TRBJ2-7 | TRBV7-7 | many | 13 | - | TGTGCTAGCAGCGCCCGGACCAGGGACGAGCAGTACTTC | CASSARTRDEQYF
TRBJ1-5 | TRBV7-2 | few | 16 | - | TGTGCCAGCAGCTTAGAGATGGGCGGTTCCTATCAGCCCCAGCATTTT | CASSLEMGGSYQPQHF
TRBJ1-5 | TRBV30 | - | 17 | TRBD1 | TGTGCCTGGAGTGCCGGGGACAGGGGGTGGTCAAATCAGCCCCAGCATTTT | CAWSAGDRGWSNQPQHF
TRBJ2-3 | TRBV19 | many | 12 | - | TGTGCCAGTAGGATGGGCACAGATACGCAGTATTTT | CASRMGTDTQYF
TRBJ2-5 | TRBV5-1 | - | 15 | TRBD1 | TGCGCCAGCAGCTGGGGGGACAGGGGGACGGAGACCCAGTACTTC | CASSWGDRGTETQYF
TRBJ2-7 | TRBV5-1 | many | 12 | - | TGCGCCAGCGGCGAGGTCAGCTACGAGCAGTACTTC | CASGEVSYEQYF
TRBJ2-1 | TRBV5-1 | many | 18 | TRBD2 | TGCGCCAGCAGCTCCGGACTAGCGGGGGCGTATGCCTACAATGAGCAGTTCTTC | CASSSGLAGAYAYNEQFF
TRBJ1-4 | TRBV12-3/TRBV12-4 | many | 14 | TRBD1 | TGTGCCAGCAGTTTTAGGACAGGGGTGGAAAAACTGTTTTTT | CASSFRTGVEKLFF
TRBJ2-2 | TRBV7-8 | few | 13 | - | TGTGCCAGCAGCTCGCCGCGGACCGGGGAGCTGTTTTTT | CASSSPRTGELFF
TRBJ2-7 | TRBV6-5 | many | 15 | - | TGTGCCAGCAGTTACCCCGGGGCCAGAGCCTACGAGCAGTACTTC | CASSYPGARAYEQYF